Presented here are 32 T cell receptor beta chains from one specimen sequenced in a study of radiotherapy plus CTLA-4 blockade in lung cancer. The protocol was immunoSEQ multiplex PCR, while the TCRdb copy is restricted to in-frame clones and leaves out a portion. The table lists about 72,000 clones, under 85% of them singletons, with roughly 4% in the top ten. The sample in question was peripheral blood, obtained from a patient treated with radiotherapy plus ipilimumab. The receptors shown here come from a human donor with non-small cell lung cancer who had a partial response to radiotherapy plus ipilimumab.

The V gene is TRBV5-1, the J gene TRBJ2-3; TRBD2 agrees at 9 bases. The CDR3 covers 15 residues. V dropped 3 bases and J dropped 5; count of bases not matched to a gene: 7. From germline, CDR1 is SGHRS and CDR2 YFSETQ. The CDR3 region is CASSSLAGRGDTQYF. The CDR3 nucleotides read TGCGCCAGCAGCTCCCTAGCGGGAAGGGGAGATACGCAGTATTTT.

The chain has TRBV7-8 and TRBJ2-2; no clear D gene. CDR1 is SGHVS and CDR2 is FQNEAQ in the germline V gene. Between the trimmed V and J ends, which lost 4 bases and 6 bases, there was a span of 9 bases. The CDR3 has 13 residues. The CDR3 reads CASSSLESGELFF. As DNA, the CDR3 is TGTGCCAGCAGCTCCCTAGAATCCGGGGAGCTGTTTTTT.

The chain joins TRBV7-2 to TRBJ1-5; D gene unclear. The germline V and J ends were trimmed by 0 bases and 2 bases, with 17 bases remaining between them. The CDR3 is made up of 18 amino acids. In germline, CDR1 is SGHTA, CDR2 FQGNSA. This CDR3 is CASSLAGAGFGGNQPQHF. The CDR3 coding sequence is TGTGCCAGCAGCTTAGCGGGTGCGGGTTTTGGGGGCAATCAGCCCCAGCATTTT. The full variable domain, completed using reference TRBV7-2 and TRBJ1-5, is GAGVSQSPSNKVTEKGKDVELRCDPISGHTALYWYRQSLGQGLEFLIYFQGNSAPDKSGLPSDRFSAERTGGSVSTLTIQRTQQEDSAVYLCASSLAGAGFGGNQPQHFGDGTRLSIL.

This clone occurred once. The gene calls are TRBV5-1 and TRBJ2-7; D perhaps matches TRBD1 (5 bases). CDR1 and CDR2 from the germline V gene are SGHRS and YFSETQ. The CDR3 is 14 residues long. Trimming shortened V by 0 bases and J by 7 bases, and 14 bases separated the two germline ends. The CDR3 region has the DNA TGCGCCAGCAGCTTGGAGGCAGGGTGGGGAGAGCAGTACTTC. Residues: CASSLEAGWGEQYF.

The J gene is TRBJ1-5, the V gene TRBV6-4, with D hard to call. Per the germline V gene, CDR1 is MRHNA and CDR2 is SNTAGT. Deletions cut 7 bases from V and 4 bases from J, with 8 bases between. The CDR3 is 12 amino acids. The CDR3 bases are TGTGCCAGCACGGAGGATAATCAGCCCCAGCATTTT. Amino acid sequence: CASTEDNQPQHF.

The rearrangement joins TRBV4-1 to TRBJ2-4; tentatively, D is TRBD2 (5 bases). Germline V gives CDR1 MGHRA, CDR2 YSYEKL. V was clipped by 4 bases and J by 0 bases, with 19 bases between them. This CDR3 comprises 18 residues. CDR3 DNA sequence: TGCGCCAGCAGCCGAGGGTTACCGACCAGGTCAGCCAAAAACATTCAGTACTTC. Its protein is CASSRGLPTRSAKNIQYF.

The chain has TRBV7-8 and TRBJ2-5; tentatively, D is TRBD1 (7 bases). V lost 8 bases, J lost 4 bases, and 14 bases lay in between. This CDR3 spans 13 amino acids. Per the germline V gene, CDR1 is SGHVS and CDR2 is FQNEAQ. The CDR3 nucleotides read TGTGCCAGCGCCCCGCAGGGGGGAGAGACCCAGTACTTC. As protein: CASAPQGGETQYF.

Written as DNA, the CDR3 is TGCGCCAGCAGTACATCCTCGACAGGGGAAAACGGCTACACCTTC. It yields the protein CASSTSSTGENGYTF. This sequence joins TRBV10-1 and TRBJ1-2; 8 bases match TRBD1. With 5 bases clipped from V and 8 bases from J, the junction kept 13 bases outside the gene matches. The germline CDR1 and CDR2 sequences are WNHNN and SYGVQD (reference sequence). The CDR3 is 15 amino acids.

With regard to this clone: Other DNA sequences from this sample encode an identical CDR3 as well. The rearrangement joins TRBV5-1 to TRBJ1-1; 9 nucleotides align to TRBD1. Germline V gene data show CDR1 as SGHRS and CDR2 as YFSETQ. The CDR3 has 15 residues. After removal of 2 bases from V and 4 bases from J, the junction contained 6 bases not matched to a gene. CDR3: CASSFPGQGGTEAFF. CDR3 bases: TGCGCCAGCAGCTTTCCGGGACAGGGCGGCACTGAAGCTTTCTTT.

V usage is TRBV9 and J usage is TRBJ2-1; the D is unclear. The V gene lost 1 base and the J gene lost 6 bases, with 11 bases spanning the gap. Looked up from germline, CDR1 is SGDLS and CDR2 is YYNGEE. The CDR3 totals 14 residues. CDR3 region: CASSVTPQSNEQFF. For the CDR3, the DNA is TGTGCCAGCAGCGTAACCCCACAGTCCAATGAGCAGTTCTTC.

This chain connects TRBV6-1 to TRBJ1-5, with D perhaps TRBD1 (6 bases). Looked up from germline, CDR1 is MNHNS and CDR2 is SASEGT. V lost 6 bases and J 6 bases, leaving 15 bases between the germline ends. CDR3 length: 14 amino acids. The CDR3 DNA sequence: TGTGCCAGCAGCCCCGGGACAAGTCCTCAGCCCCAGCATTTT. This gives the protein CASSPGTSPQPQHF.

The CDR3 sequence is CSVESRGEGTDTQYF. The CDR3 bases are TGCAGCGTTGAATCCCGGGGTGAGGGCACAGATACGCAGTATTTT. The chain has TRBV29-1 and TRBJ2-3; D is perhaps TRBD2 (5 bases). This CDR3 region has 15 residues. Per germline, CDR1 SQVTM and CDR2 ANQGSEA. V gave up 2 bases and J gave up 1 base, with 13 bases separating them.

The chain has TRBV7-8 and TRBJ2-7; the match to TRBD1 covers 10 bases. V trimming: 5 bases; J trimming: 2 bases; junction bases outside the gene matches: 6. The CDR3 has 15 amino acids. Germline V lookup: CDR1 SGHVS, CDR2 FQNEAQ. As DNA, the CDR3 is TGTGCCAGCAGCACGACAGGGGGCGCGACCTACGAGCAGTACTTC. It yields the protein CASSTTGGATYEQYF.

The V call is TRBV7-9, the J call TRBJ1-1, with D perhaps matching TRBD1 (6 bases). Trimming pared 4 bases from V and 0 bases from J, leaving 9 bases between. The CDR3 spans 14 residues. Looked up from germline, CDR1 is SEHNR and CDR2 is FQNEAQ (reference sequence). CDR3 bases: TGTGCCAGCAGCTCACAGGGTATGAACACTGAAGCTTTCTTT. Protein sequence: CASSSQGMNTEAFF.

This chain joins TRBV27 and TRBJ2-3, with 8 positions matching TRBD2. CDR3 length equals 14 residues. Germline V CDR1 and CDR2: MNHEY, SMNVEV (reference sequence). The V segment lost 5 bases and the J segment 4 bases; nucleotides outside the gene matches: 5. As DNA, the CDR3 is TGTGCCAGCAGTCTAGGGACTAGATCAGATACGCAGTATTTT. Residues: CASSLGTRSDTQYF.

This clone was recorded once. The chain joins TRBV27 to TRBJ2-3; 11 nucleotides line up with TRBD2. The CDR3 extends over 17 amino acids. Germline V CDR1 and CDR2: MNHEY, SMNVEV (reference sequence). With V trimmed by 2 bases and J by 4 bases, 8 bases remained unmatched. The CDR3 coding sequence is TGTGCCAGCAGTTTAAGGGAAAGACTAGCGGGACCAGATACGCAGTATTTT. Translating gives CASSLRERLAGPDTQYF.

In DNA, the CDR3 is TGTGCCAGCAGCTTTCGCGCGGGGCAGATTGGGGAGACCCAGTACTTC. This encodes CASSFRAGQIGETQYF. The V and J genes are TRBV7-6 and TRBJ2-5; TRBD2 might be the D (6 bases). This CDR3 comprises 16 residues. From germline, CDR1 is SGHVS and CDR2 FNYEAQ. The germline V and J ends were trimmed by 3 bases and 5 bases, with 19 bases remaining between them.

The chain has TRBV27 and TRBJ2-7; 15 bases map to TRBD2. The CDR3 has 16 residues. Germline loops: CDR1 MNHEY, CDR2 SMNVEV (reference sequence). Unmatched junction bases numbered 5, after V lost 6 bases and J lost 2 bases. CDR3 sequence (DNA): TGTGCCAGCAGGGGACTAGCGGGAGGCCTACCCTACGAGCAGTACTTC. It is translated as CASRGLAGGLPYEQYF.

Here the CDR3 reads CASSLAVVGADTQYF. For the CDR3, the DNA is TGTGCCAGCAGCTTAGCGGTCGTGGGAGCAGATACGCAGTATTTT. The chain couples TRBV11-2 to TRBJ2-3, with D tentatively TRBD2 (5 bases). The length of the CDR3 is 15 residues. The germline V gene encodes CDR1 SGHAT and CDR2 FQNNGV. The V end was cut by 1 base, the J end by 4 bases, with 12 bases between.

The CDR3 is CASSIPTRGRAYKQFF. DNA of the CDR3: TGTGCCAGTAGTATCCCCACGAGGGGGAGGGCCTATAAGCAGTTCTTC. The V gene is TRBV19, the J gene TRBJ2-1, with D possibly TRBD2 on 7 matching bases. Looked up from germline, CDR1 is LNHDA and CDR2 is SQIVND (reference sequence). V was pared by 3 bases and J by 11 bases, with 23 bases between. The CDR3 is 16 amino acids.

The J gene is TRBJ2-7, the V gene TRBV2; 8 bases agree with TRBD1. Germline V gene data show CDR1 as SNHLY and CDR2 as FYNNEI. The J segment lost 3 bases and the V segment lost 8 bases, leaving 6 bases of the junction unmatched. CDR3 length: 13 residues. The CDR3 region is CASEDRANYEQYF. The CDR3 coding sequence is TGTGCCAGCGAGGACAGGGCCAACTACGAGCAGTACTTC.

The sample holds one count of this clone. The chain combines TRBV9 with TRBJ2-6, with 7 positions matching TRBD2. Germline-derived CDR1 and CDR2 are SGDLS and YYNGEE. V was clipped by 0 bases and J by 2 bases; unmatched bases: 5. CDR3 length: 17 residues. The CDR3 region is CASSVAIGGAGANVLTF. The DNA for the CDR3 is TGTGCCAGCAGCGTAGCAATTGGGGGGGCTGGGGCCAACGTCCTGACTTTC.

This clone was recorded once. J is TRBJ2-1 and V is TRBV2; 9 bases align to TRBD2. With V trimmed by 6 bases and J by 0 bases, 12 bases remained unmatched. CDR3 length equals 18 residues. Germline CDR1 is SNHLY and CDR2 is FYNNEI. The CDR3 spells CASSLRLAETSSYNEQFF. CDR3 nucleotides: TGTGCCAGCAGCCTCCGACTAGCGGAGACGAGCTCCTACAATGAGCAGTTCTTC.

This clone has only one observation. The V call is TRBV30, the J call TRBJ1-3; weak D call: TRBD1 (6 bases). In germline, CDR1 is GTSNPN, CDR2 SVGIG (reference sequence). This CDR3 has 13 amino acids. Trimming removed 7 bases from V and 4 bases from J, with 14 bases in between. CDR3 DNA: TGTGCCTCCCGACAGGCGGGCGGAAACACCATATATTTT. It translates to CASRQAGGNTIYF.

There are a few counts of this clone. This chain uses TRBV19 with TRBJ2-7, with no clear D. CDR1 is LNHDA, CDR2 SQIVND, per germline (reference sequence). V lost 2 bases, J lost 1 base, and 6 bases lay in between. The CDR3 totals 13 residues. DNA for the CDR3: TGTGCCAGTAGTATAACGAGGTCCTACGAGCAGTACTTC. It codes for CASSITRSYEQYF.

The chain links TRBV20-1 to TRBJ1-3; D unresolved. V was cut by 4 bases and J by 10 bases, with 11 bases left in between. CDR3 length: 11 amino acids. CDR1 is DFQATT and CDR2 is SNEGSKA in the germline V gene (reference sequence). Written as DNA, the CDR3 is TGCAGTGCTACGGTAGTTGATACCATATATTTT. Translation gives CSATVVDTIYF.

CDR3 bases: TGTGCCAGCAGCGTAAACAGTGGGGGGGGAGGCACCGGGGAGCTGTTTTTT. Its translation: CASSVNSGGGGTGELFF. This chain joins TRBV9 and TRBJ2-2; 7 bases are a match to TRBD2. This CDR3 is built from 17 residues. Germline assignment: CDR1 SGDLS and CDR2 YYNGEE. V shed 1 base and J 4 bases; nucleotides not matched to a gene: 10.

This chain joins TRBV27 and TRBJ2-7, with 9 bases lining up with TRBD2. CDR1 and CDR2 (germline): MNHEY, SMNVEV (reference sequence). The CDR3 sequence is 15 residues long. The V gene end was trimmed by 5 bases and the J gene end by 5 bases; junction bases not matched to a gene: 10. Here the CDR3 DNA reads TGTGCCAGCAGTCCCCGAGCGGGAGGCGGGCACGAGCAGTACTTC. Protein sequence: CASSPRAGGGHEQYF.

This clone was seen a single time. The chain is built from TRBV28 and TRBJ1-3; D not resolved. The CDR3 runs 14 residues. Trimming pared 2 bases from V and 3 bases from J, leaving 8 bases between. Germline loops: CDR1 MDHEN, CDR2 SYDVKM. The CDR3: CASSLEVGGNTIYF. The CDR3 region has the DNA TGTGCCAGCAGTTTAGAGGTCGGTGGAAACACCATATATTTT.

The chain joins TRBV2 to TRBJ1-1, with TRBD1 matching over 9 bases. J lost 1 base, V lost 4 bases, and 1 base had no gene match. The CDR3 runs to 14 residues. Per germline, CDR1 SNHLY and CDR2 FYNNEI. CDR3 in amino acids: CASSGDRANTEAFF. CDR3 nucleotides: TGTGCCAGCAGTGGGGACAGGGCGAACACTGAAGCTTTCTTT.

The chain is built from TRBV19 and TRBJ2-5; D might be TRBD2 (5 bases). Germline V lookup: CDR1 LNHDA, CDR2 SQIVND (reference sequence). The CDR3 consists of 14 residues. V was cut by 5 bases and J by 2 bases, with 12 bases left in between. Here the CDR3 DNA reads TGTGCCAGTAGTCGAACTAGGACGCAAGAGACCCAGTACTTC. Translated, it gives CASSRTRTQETQYF. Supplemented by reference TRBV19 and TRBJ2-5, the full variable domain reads DGGITQSPKYLFRKEGQNVTLSCEQNLNHDAMYWYRQDPGQGLRLIYYSQIVNDFQKGDIAEGYSVSREKKESFPLTVTSAQKNPTAFYLCASSRTRTQETQYFGPGTRLLVL.

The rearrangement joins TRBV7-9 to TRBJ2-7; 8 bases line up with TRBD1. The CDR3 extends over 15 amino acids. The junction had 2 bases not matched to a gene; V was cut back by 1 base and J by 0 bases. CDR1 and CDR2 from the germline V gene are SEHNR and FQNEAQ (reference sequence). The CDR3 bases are TGTGCCAGCAGCTTAGACGGGACAGGCTCCTACGAGCAGTACTTC. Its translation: CASSLDGTGSYEQYF.